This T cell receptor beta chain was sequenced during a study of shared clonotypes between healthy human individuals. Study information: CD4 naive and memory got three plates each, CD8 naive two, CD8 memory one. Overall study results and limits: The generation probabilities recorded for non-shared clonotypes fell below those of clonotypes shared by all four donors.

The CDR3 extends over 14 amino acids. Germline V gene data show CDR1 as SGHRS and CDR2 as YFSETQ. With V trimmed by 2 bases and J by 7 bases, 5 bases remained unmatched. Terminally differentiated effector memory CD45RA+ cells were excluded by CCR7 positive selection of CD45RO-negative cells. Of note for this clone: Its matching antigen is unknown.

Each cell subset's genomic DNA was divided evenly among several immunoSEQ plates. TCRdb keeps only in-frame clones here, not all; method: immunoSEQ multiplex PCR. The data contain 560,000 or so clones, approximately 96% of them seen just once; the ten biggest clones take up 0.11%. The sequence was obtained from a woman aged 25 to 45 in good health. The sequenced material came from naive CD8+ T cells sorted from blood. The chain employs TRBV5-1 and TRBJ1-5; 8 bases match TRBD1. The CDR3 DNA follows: TGCGCCAGCAGCTTCGGACAGGGAGGGCAGCCCCAGCATTTT. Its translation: CASSFGQGGQPQHF.